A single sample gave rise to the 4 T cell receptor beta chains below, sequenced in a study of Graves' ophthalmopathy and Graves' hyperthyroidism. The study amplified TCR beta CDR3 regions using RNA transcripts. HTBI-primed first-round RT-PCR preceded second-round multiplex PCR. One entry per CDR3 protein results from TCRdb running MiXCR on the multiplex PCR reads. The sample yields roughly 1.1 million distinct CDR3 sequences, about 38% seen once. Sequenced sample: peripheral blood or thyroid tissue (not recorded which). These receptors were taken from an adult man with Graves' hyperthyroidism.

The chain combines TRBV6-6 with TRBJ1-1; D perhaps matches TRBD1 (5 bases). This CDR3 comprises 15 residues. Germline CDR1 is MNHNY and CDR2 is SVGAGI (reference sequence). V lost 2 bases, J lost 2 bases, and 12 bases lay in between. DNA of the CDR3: TGTGCCAGCAGTTACGCGGGGGATGGTAACACTGAAGCTTTCTTT. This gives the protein CASSYAGDGNTEAFF.

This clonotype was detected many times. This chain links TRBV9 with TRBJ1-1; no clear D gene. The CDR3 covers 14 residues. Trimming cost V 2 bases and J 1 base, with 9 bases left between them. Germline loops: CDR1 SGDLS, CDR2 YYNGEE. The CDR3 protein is CASSVEGRNTEAFF. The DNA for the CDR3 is TGTGCCAGCAGCGTCGAAGGGAGGAACACTGAAGCTTTCTTT.

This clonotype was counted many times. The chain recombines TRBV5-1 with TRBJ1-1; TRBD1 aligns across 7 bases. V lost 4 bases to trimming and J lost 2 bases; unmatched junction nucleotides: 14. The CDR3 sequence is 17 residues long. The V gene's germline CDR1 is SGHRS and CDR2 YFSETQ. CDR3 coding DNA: TGCGCCAGCAGCCCCCTCAGGACAGGATTGAGAAACACTGAAGCTTTCTTT. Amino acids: CASSPLRTGLRNTEAFF.

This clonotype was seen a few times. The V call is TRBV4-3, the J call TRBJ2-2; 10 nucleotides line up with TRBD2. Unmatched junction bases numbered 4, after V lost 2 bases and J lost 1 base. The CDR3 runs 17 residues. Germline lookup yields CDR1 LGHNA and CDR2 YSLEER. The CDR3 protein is CASSQLASGGNTGELFF. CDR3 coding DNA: TGCGCCAGCAGCCAACTAGCTAGCGGGGGGAACACCGGGGAGCTGTTTTTT.